This T cell receptor (beta chain) was captured by sequencing in a study of blood T cell repertoires in COVID-19. Study information: The cDNA or gDNA used as material had been derived from T cells, B-cell-depleted T cells, or PBMCs.

Original methodology: The assay estimated nucleated cells by amplifying reference gene primers. The protocol was immunoSEQ multiplex PCR, while the TCRdb copy is restricted to in-frame clones and leaves out a portion. V, J and clone size were drawn from that table, and D and trimming were deduced from the DNA. The sample lists some 200,000 clones; 94% were seen once. This CDR3 is 13 amino acids long. Germline V gene data show CDR1 as MDHEN and CDR2 as SYDVKM. The J segment lost 5 bases and the V segment lost 8 bases, leaving 1 base of the junction unmatched. Seattle researchers signed up patients amid active infection and tracked them longitudinally.

The sequencing sample was made of peripheral blood. The TCR originated in a man aged 30-40 years with COVID-19, enrolled during active disease. V is TRBV28 and J is TRBJ2-1, with 12 nucleotides matching TRBD2. In DNA, the CDR3 is TGTGCCAGCTGGACTAGCGGGGACAATGAGCAGTTCTTC. This sequence encodes CASWTSGDNEQFF.